The 5 T cell receptor beta chains presented below share a single source sample, sequenced in a study of T cell responses to AZD1222 COVID-19 vaccine. Some clones are missing from TCRdb's copy, which holds only in-frame ones; the method was immunoSEQ multiplex PCR. The sample lists around 80,000 clones, 83% seen once, with approximately 1.3% in the top ten. The sequenced sample was peripheral blood, obtained 28 days after the second AZD1222 dose. The receptors stem from an adult who received the AZD1222 COVID-19 vaccine.

The chain employs TRBV2 and TRBJ2-5; D unclear. CDR3 length: 14 residues. V lost 2 bases and J 2 bases, leaving 9 bases between the germline ends. Germline assignment: CDR1 SNHLY and CDR2 FYNNEI. In DNA, the CDR3 is TGTGCCAGCAGTGAACTGGCTATACAAGAGACCCAGTACTTC. It yields the protein CASSELAIQETQYF.

In its sample, this clone was seen once. The V gene is TRBV28, the J gene TRBJ1-1; possible D gene TRBD1, 5 bases. The V gene's germline CDR1 is MDHEN and CDR2 SYDVKM. The CDR3 is 16 amino acids. The V and J ends lost 4 bases and 4 bases respectively, with 19 bases between them. DNA of the CDR3: TGTGCCAGCAGTTCTCCGTCGAGGGGCGGGGGCACTGAAGCTTTCTTT. Residues: CASSSPSRGGGTEAFF.

The V call is TRBV4-2, the J call TRBJ1-1; TRBD1 is a possible D gene (5 bases). The CDR3 runs 15 residues. Trimming took off 4 bases at V and 4 bases at J, with 16 bases between the two ends. Germline V gene data show CDR1 as LGHNA and CDR2 as YNFKEQ. The CDR3 DNA reads TGTGCCAGCAGCCCCTCGGGGCTATTGGGCACTGAAGCTTTCTTT. Translating it yields CASSPSGLLGTEAFF.

This chain connects TRBV29-1 to TRBJ1-2, with D hard to call. Germline values: CDR1 SQVTM, CDR2 ANQGSEA. The CDR3 extends over 11 amino acids. Trimming removed 7 bases at V and 6 bases at J, with 12 bases between. CDR3 in DNA: TGCAGCGGGGGAGATAAGAATGGCTACACCTTC. It encodes CSGGDKNGYTF.

This chain uses TRBV9 with TRBJ2-1, with unresolved D. The germline V and J ends were trimmed by 3 bases and 5 bases, with 3 bases remaining between them. Germline CDR1 is SGDLS and CDR2 is YYNGEE. The CDR3 extends over 11 amino acids. The chain's CDR3 is CASSGNNEQFF. Written as DNA, the CDR3 is TGTGCCAGCAGCGGTAACAATGAGCAGTTCTTC. Full variable domain (missing parts from reference TRBV9 and TRBJ2-1): DSGVTQTPKHLITATGQRVTLRCSPRSGDLSVYWYQQSLDQGLQFLIQYYNGEERAKGNILERFSAQQFPDLHSELNLSSLELGDSALYFCASSGNNEQFFGPGTRLTVL.